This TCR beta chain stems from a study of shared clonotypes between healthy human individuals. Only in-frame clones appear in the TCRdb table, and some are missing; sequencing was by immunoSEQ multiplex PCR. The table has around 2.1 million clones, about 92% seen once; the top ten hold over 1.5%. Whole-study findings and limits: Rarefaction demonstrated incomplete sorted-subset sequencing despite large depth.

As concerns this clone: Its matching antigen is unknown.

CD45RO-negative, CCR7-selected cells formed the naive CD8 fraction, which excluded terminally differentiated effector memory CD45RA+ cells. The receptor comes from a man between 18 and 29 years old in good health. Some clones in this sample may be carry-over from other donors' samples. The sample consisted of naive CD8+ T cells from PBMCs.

The CDR3 sequence is CASSGVGGNYGYTF. The CDR3, as DNA: TGCGCCAGCAGCGGAGTAGGAGGGAACTATGGCTACACCTTC. The rearrangement uses TRBV4-1 and TRBJ1-2; no reliable D call. The germline gives CDR1 MGHRA, CDR2 YSYEKL. V shed 5 bases and J shed 2 bases, with 12 bases lying between them. The CDR3 has 14 residues.